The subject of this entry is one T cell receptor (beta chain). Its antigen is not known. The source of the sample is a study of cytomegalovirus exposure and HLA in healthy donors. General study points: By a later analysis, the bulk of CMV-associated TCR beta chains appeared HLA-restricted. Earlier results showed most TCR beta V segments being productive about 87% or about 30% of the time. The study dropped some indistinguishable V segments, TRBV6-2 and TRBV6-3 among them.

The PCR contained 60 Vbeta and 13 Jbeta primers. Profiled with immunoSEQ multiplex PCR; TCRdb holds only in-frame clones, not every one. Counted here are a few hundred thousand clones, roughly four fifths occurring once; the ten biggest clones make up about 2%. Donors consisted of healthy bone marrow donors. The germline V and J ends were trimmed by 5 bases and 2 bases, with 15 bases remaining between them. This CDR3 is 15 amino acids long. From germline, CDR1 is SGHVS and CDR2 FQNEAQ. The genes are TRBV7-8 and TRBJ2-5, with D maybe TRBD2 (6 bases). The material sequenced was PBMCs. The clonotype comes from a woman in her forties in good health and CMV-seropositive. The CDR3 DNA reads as TGTGCCAGCAGCCCACTAGCAGAAAGACAAGAGACCCAGTACTTC. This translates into CASSPLAERQETQYF.